A single sample gave rise to the 6 T cell receptor beta chains below, sequenced in a study of shared T cell receptors in the human thymus. The data were produced by immunoSEQ multiplex PCR, yet TCRdb's version contains in-frame clones alone and is incomplete. The data hold about 660,000 clones, with around 87% observed a single time. These data were also reused for a study on human thymus T cells.

The source material was thymocytes. These TCRs come from a boy in the first two years of life with a congenital heart defect.

This sequence joins TRBV7-9 and TRBJ2-1; 8 bases line up with TRBD1. CDR3 length equals 15 residues. The J segment lost 9 bases and the V segment lost 0 bases, leaving 7 bases of the junction unmatched. Germline CDR1 and CDR2: SEHNR and FQNEAQ (reference sequence). The CDR3 DNA is TGTGCCAGCAGCTTAGCGCAGGGGGCCGTCGTTGAGCAGTTCTTC. Its protein product is CASSLAQGAVVEQFF.

V and J are TRBV7-9 and TRBJ1-1; the D gene is possibly TRBD1 (6 bases). This CDR3 contains 16 residues. The germline CDR1 and CDR2 sequences are SEHNR and FQNEAQ (reference sequence). Trimming pared 5 bases from V and 0 bases from J, leaving 16 bases between. The CDR3 DNA sequence: TGTGCCAGCAGCACACACAGGGATAGCATGAACACTGAAGCTTTCTTT. Its translation: CASSTHRDSMNTEAFF.

The genes are TRBV5-1 and TRBJ2-1; 11 nucleotides match TRBD2. V was clipped by 0 bases and J by 0 bases; unmatched bases: 11. The CDR3 covers 20 residues. CDR1 and CDR2 (germline): SGHRS, YFSETQ. Here the CDR3 DNA reads TGCGCCAGCAGCTTGGCCCATCCGGGACTAGCGGAAAGCTCCTACAATGAGCAGTTCTTC. As protein: CASSLAHPGLAESSYNEQFF.

CDR3: CASSDRQADPKYF. The CDR3 DNA is TGTGCCAGCAGTGATCGACAGGCGGATCCTAAGTACTTC. The chain joins TRBV2 to TRBJ2-4, with a possible D match to TRBD1 (6 bases). The CDR3 totals 13 residues. Trimming pared 3 bases from V and 14 bases from J, leaving 17 bases between. From germline, CDR1 is SNHLY and CDR2 FYNNEI.

V is TRBV5-6 and J is TRBJ1-1, with D possibly matching TRBD1 (6 bases). The length of the CDR3 is 17 residues. With 4 bases removed from V and 0 bases from J, the gap between germline ends came to 19 bases. From germline, CDR1 is SGHDT and CDR2 YYEEEE. The CDR3 loop reads CASSRYRARLMNTEAFF. The CDR3 DNA follows: TGTGCCAGCAGCCGTTACAGGGCTAGATTGATGAACACTGAAGCTTTCTTT.

V is TRBV5-1 and J is TRBJ2-5, with D perhaps matching TRBD2 (6 bases). V was clipped by 2 bases and J by 5 bases, with 16 bases between them. The CDR3 is made up of 15 amino acids. Looked up from germline, CDR1 is SGHRS and CDR2 is YFSETQ. CDR3 region: CASSFGGIDWETQYF. In nucleotides, the CDR3 is TGCGCCAGCAGCTTCGGAGGGATAGACTGGGAGACCCAGTACTTC.